These 13 T cell receptor beta chains were sequenced from one sample in a study of T cells after yellow fever vaccination. Via MiXCR, TCRdb re-called the 5' RACE reads, giving one row per CDR3 protein. The sample holds some 500,000 distinct CDR3 sequences; approximately 15% are singletons and the top ten take about 14%. Sequenced material: PBMCs, taken on the day of the yellow fever booster vaccination. These receptor sequences come from a man in his thirties or forties who received the YFV17D yellow fever vaccine.

A few counts support this clonotype. V gene TRBV20-1 combines with J gene TRBJ2-1; 15 nucleotides match TRBD2. The CDR3 sequence is 15 residues long. Germline V gives CDR1 DFQATT, CDR2 SNEGSKA (reference sequence). With V trimmed by 5 bases and J by 9 bases, 8 bases remained unmatched. CDR3 in DNA: TGCAGTGCTTCGGGACTAGCGGGAGGCGGGGCTGAGCAGTTCTTC. It specifies CSASGLAGGGAEQFF.

This clonotype was recorded a few times. CDR3 amino acids: CASRKGGTRIYNEQFF. As DNA, the CDR3 is TGTGCCAGCAGGAAGGGCGGCACCAGGATTTACAATGAGCAGTTCTTC. The chain recombines TRBV12-3 or TRBV12-4 with TRBJ2-1; D is undetermined. This CDR3 region has 16 residues. Trimming removed 6 bases from V and 4 bases from J, with 19 bases in between.

The rearrangement joins TRBV19 to TRBJ2-1; D gene uncertain. V gave up 0 bases and J gave up 9 bases, with 9 bases separating them. Germline V gene data show CDR1 as LNHDA and CDR2 as SQIVND (reference sequence). This CDR3 contains 13 residues. The CDR3 protein is CASSIDQSGEQFF. The CDR3 region has the DNA TGTGCCAGTAGTATAGATCAGTCAGGTGAGCAGTTCTTC.

This sequence joins TRBV20-1 and TRBJ2-7; TRBD1 matches at 7 bases. Germline assignment: CDR1 DFQATT and CDR2 SNEGSKA (reference sequence). With V trimmed by 0 bases and J by 3 bases, 2 bases remained unmatched. This CDR3 is built from 13 residues. The CDR3 DNA is TGCAGTGCTAGAGACCCAGGGGGCTACGAGCAGTACTTC. It specifies CSARDPGGYEQYF.

This chain joins TRBV5-6 and TRBJ1-5, with 8 positions matching TRBD1. CDR1 and CDR2 (germline): SGHDT, YYEEEE. This CDR3 is built from 16 residues. J gave up 6 bases and V 4 bases, and 12 bases lay outside the gene matches. DNA for the CDR3: TGTGCCAGCAGCGTAAAGGACAGGGCTGATAGTCAGCCCCAGCATTTT. It is translated as CASSVKDRADSQPQHF.

This clonotype appeared many times. The V and J genes are TRBV20-1 and TRBJ1-2; D perhaps matches TRBD1 (5 bases). Trimming pared 3 bases from V and 10 bases from J, leaving 18 bases between. Germline CDR1 and CDR2: DFQATT and SNEGSKA (reference sequence). The CDR3 loop spans 13 amino acids. CDR3 bases: TGCAGTGCTAGTATTTCGGGACGTAAAACCTACACCTTC. Amino acids: CSASISGRKTYTF.

In its sample, this clonotype was seen a few times. V is TRBV7-2 and J is TRBJ2-3; 10 bases agree with TRBD2. The CDR3 is 17 amino acids. Germline lookup yields CDR1 SGHTA and CDR2 FQGNSA. The trim removed 1 base at V and 4 bases at J, leaving 8 bases unmatched. CDR3 sequence reads: CASSLGLAGEASDTQYF. CDR3 coding DNA: TGTGCCAGCAGCTTAGGGCTAGCGGGAGAGGCCTCAGATACGCAGTATTTT. The whole variable domain, filled in from reference TRBV7-2 and TRBJ2-3, reads GAGVSQSPSNKVTEKGKDVELRCDPISGHTALYWYRQSLGQGLEFLIYFQGNSAPDKSGLPSDRFSAERTGGSVSTLTIQRTQQEDSAVYLCASSLGLAGEASDTQYFGPGTRLTVL.

This sequence joins TRBV6-5 and TRBJ2-2; D uncertain. The V end lost 2 bases, the J end lost 6 bases, and 10 bases lay between the germline ends. Germline V CDR1 and CDR2: MNHEY, SVGAGI. CDR3 length: 14 amino acids. The CDR3 region is CASSYQNQAGELFF. DNA of the CDR3: TGTGCCAGCAGTTACCAAAATCAAGCCGGGGAGCTGTTTTTT.

This clonotype was detected only a few times. Mismatch with germline at one junction end may stem from a read error. This chain joins TRBV7-9 and TRBJ2-7, with 7 positions matching TRBD1. CDR3 size: 11 residues. Germline CDR1 is SEHNR and CDR2 is FQNEAQ (reference sequence). CDR3 coding DNA: TGTGCCAGCAGCAATGGGACAGCCACCGGATTC. Residues: CASSNGTATGF.

This clonotype has at least ten counts. This chain links TRBV10-1 with TRBJ2-1; 11 bases are shared with TRBD1. V trimming: 5 bases; J trimming: 8 bases; junction bases outside the gene matches: 5. Germline loops: CDR1 WNHNN, CDR2 SYGVQD (reference sequence). CDR3 size: 14 residues. CDR3 in amino acids: CASSRTGGMDEQFF. For the CDR3, the DNA is TGCGCCAGCAGTAGGACAGGGGGCATGGATGAGCAGTTCTTC.

In DNA form, the CDR3 reads TGTGCCAGCAGTGCCAGGGTTTCTGGGGCCAACGTCCTGACTTTC. It codes for CASSARVSGANVLTF. V usage is TRBV6-1 and J usage is TRBJ2-6; a weak D match, TRBD1 (5 bases). Germline CDR1 reads MNHNS; CDR2 reads SASEGT. V lost 4 bases and J 1 base, leaving 8 bases between the germline ends. The CDR3 spans 15 residues.

The gene calls are TRBV7-8 and TRBJ1-3; TRBD1 might be the D (5 bases). Trimming pared 0 bases from V and 15 bases from J, leaving 15 bases between. Germline V CDR1 and CDR2: SGHVS, FQNEAQ. The CDR3 loop spans 13 amino acids. The CDR3 protein is CASSLARGPAAYF. The DNA of the CDR3 is TGTGCCAGCAGCTTAGCAAGGGGCCCCGCTGCATATTTT.

The chain recombines TRBV20-1 with TRBJ1-4, with D possibly matching TRBD1 (6 bases). This CDR3 comprises 13 residues. Germline assignment: CDR1 DFQATT and CDR2 SNEGSKA (reference sequence). Trimming stripped 6 bases from V and 5 bases from J, with 13 bases between. The CDR3 here is CSALGGANEKLFF. For the CDR3, the DNA is TGCAGTGCGCTCGGGGGGGCGAATGAAAAACTGTTTTTT.